The entry below gives a single T cell receptor (beta chain) sequence along with its context. The antigen is unknown. This sample was taken from a study of post-analysis software for immune sequencing data. The CDR3 totals 15 residues. V lost 1 base to trimming and J lost 4 bases; unmatched junction nucleotides: 6. Germline V lookup: CDR1 SGHAT, CDR2 FQNNGV. Libraries were made from TCR beta cDNA, and they carried unique molecular identifiers. TCRdb itself ran the PCR reads through MiXCR, one entry per CDR3 protein. The profile shows over 700,000 distinct CDR3 sequences, 30% of them singletons. Findings of the study overall: Significantly lower normalized Chao1 diversity was seen in multiple sclerosis patients than in controls. About five TRBV segments appeared more often in patients than in controls, and TRBV5-6, TRBV5-1 and TRBV20-1 were among these. Strong co-clustering by F measure was seen for same-batch samples.

This chain uses TRBV11-2 with TRBJ2-5; 7 bases line up with TRBD1. Sequenced input: blood. The origin of this receptor is a girl aged 5-17 years with multiple sclerosis. CDR3 DNA: TGTGCCAGCAGCTTAGGGGACAGTGGGCGAGAGACCCAGTACTTC. Translating it yields CASSLGDSGRETQYF.